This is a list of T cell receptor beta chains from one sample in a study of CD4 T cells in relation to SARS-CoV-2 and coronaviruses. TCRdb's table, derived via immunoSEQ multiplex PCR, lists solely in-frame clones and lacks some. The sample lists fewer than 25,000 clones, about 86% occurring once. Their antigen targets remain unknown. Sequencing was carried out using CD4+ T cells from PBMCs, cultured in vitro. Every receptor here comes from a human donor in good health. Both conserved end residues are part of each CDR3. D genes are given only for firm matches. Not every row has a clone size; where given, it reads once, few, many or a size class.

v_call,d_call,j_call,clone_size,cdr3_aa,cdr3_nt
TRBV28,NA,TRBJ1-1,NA,CASSLGVVIGEAFF,TGTGCCAGCAGTTTAGGGGTAGTGATTGGTGAAGCTTTCTTT
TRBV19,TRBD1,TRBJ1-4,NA,CASSRQGRNEKLFF,TGTGCCAGTAGTCGACAGGGGAGGAATGAAAAACTGTTTTTT
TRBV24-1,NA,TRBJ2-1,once,CSVSEGNNEQFF,TGTTCCGTATCCGAGGGGAACAATGAGCAGTTCTTC
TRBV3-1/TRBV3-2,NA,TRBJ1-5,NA,CASSQDSKLGPQHF,TGTGCCAGCAGCCAAGACAGCAAACTGGGCCCCCAGCATTTT
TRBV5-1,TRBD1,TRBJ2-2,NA,CASSLLGQGATGELFF,TGCGCCAGCAGCTTGTTAGGACAGGGGGCCACCGGGGAGCTGTTTTTT
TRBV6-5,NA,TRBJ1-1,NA,CASSPGPAGTEAFF,TGTGCCAGCAGTCCGGGCCCTGCTGGCACTGAAGCTTTCTTT
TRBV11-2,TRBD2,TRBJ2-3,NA,CASSFVAGGRDTQYF,TGTGCCAGCAGCTTTGTGGCGGGGGGGCGAGATACGCAGTATTTT
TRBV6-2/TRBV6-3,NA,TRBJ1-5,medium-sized,CASSSRAGVGNQPQHF,TGTGCCAGCAGTTCCCGAGCGGGGGTCGGGAATCAGCCCCAGCATTTT
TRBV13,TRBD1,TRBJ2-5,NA,CASSLGSGGIVETQYF,TGTGCCAGCAGCTTAGGCTCAGGGGGCATTGTGGAGACCCAGTACTTC
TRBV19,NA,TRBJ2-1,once,CASSIARAYNEQFF,TGTGCCAGTAGTATAGCCAGGGCCTACAATGAGCAGTTCTTC
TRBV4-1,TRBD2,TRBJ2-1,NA,CASSSGLVYNEQFF,TGCGCCAGCAGCTCGGGACTAGTGTACAATGAGCAGTTCTTC
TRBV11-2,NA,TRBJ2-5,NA,CASSLGRETQYF,TGTGCCAGCAGCCTAGGCAGAGAGACCCAGTACTTC
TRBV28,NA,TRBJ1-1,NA,CASSVGNTEAFF,TGTGCCAGCAGTGTAGGGAACACTGAAGCTTTCTTT
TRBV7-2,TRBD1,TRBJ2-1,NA,CASSSRQGHMGNEQFF,TGTGCCAGCAGCTCGAGACAGGGTCATATGGGTAATGAGCAGTTCTTC
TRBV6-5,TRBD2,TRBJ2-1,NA,CASSYSMTSGNEQFF,TGTGCCAGCAGTTACTCTATGACTAGCGGGAATGAGCAGTTCTTC
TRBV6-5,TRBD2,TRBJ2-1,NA,CASSRGTSYEQFF,TGTGCCAGCAGCCGTGGGACTAGTTATGAGCAGTTCTTC
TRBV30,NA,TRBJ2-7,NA,CAWSVAYEQYF,TGTGCCTGGAGTGTAGCCTACGAGCAGTACTTC
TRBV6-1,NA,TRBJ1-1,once,CASSEKGRGAEAFF,TGTGCCAGCAGTGAAAAGGGGCGGGGGGCTGAAGCTTTCTTT
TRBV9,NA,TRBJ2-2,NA,CASSVVLNTGELFF,TGTGCCAGCAGCGTAGTCTTGAACACCGGGGAGCTGTTTTTT
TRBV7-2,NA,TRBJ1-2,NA,CASSPSGGGGGYTF,TGTGCCAGCAGCCCTTCGGGGGGGGGAGGAGGCTACACCTTC